The 28 T cell receptor beta chains presented below share a single source sample, sequenced in a study of T cells after posttransplantation cyclophosphamide. A marrow graft followed busulfan-fludarabine conditioning, with cyclophosphamide on days +3 and +4. This table comes from immunoSEQ multiplex PCR, and its TCRdb copy is limited to in-frame clones, with some not included. The table shows roughly 20,000 clones, with approximately 74% occurring only once. Source: PBMCs, taken after an allogeneic stem cell transplant with post-transplant cyclophosphamide. The receptors here all came from a young adult male patient who received an allogeneic stem cell transplant from a related donor, was CMV-positive, and had acute GVHD only. T cells may partly derive from the graft donor.

The V gene is TRBV5-1, the J gene TRBJ2-5; D not resolved. This CDR3 is 14 amino acids long. Trimming removed 0 bases at V and 0 bases at J, with 6 bases between. Per the germline V gene, CDR1 is SGHRS and CDR2 is YFSETQ. The CDR3 bases are TGCGCCAGCAGCTTGGACAGAAACCAAGAGACCCAGTACTTC. Translated: CASSLDRNQETQYF.

The chain joins TRBV4-3 to TRBJ2-1; 10 positions match TRBD2. Germline V gives CDR1 LGHNA, CDR2 YSLEER. Losses at the gene ends were 0 bases for V and 5 bases for J; bases not matched to a gene: 7. The CDR3 runs to 17 residues. The CDR3 DNA is TGCGCCAGCAGCCAAGACGGTACTAGCGGGGTTGACAATGAGCAGTTCTTC. Protein product: CASSQDGTSGVDNEQFF.

The chain is built from TRBV4-3 and TRBJ1-5; 7 bases are a match to TRBD1. With V trimmed by 0 bases and J by 6 bases, 11 bases remained unmatched. Germline CDR1 and CDR2: LGHNA and YSLEER. The CDR3 loop spans 17 amino acids. The chain's CDR3 is CASSQDYRTGTRQPQHF. CDR3 sequence (DNA): TGCGCCAGCAGCCAAGATTATCGGACAGGAACGCGTCAGCCCCAGCATTTT.

The genes are TRBV28 and TRBJ2-7; possible D gene TRBD1, 5 bases. Trimming pared 6 bases from V and 4 bases from J, leaving 7 bases between. The CDR3 covers 11 residues. CDR1 and CDR2 from the germline V gene are MDHEN and SYDVKM. The CDR3 loop is CASSTGYEQYF. Here the CDR3 DNA reads TGTGCCAGCAGCACAGGTTACGAGCAGTACTTC.

This rearrangement joins TRBV11-2 to TRBJ2-7, with 8 bases aligning to TRBD1. Germline V gene lookup returns CDR1 SGHAT and CDR2 FQNNGV. The CDR3 is 15 amino acids. Germline trimming cut 1 base from V and 4 bases from J; bases unmatched to any gene: 6. For the CDR3, the DNA is TGTGCCAGCAGCTTAGGTCAGGGGGCGCAGTACGAGCAGTACTTC. It codes for CASSLGQGAQYEQYF.

This clone was picked up a small number of times. The chain uses TRBV7-9 and TRBJ1-4, with 12 positions matching TRBD1. The V gene end was trimmed by 5 bases and the J gene end by 8 bases; junction bases not matched to a gene: 9. Germline lookup yields CDR1 SEHNR and CDR2 FQNEAQ (reference sequence). The CDR3 is 16 amino acids. CDR3 residues: CASSAGQGARAEKLFF. The DNA for the CDR3 is TGTGCCAGCAGCGCGGGACAGGGGGCGCGGGCGGAAAAACTGTTTTTT.

This clone has more than one count but fewer than ten. The V gene is TRBV4-3, the J gene TRBJ2-1, with a tentative D call TRBD1 (6 bases). The germline V gene has CDR1 LGHNA and CDR2 YSLEER. This CDR3 contains 14 residues. V was pared by 4 bases and J by 1 base, with 8 bases between. The DNA of the CDR3 is TGCGCCAGCAGCCGGCAGGGGTCCTACAATGAGCAGTTCTTC. Its translation: CASSRQGSYNEQFF.

This clone appeared a few times. CDR3 protein: CASSPGTESQPQHF. The CDR3 DNA reads as TGTGCCAGCAGCCCCGGGACAGAGTCTCAGCCCCAGCATTTT. The J gene is TRBJ1-5, the V gene TRBV7-2; 7 positions agree with TRBD1. V trimming: 5 bases; J trimming: 6 bases; junction bases outside the gene matches: 7. This CDR3 spans 14 amino acids. CDR1 and CDR2 (germline): SGHTA, FQGNSA.

The V gene is TRBV9, the J gene TRBJ1-1; D unresolved. This CDR3 comprises 13 residues. V dropped 3 bases and J dropped 0 bases, with 6 bases sitting between them. Germline CDR1 reads SGDLS; CDR2 reads YYNGEE. CDR3 nucleotides: TGTGCCAGCAGCGGGAGAATGAACACTGAAGCTTTCTTT. Translation: CASSGRMNTEAFF.

This clone was seen more than once but under ten times. This chain links TRBV2 with TRBJ2-2; D ambiguous. Trimming removed 6 bases from V and 5 bases from J, with 7 bases in between. The germline V gene encodes CDR1 SNHLY and CDR2 FYNNEI. This CDR3 region has 12 residues. Here the CDR3 DNA reads TGTGCCAGCAGGAGAGTTACCGGGGAGCTGTTTTTT. Translated, it gives CASRRVTGELFF.

This chain uses TRBV11-2 with TRBJ2-2, with TRBD1 as a possible D gene (6 bases). CDR3 length: 17 residues. V dropped 3 bases and J dropped 4 bases, with 18 bases sitting between them. Germline V CDR1 and CDR2: SGHAT, FQNNGV. The CDR3 DNA reads TGTGCCAGCAGCTTTTCCGGGACACGACTTATCACCGGGGAGCTGTTTTTT. This codes for CASSFSGTRLITGELFF.

This sequence joins TRBV5-1 and TRBJ2-1; TRBD1 agrees at 8 bases. Germline-derived CDR1 and CDR2 are SGHRS and YFSETQ. V was pared by 1 base and J by 7 bases, with 13 bases of the junction left unmatched. This CDR3 is built from 17 residues. The CDR3 DNA reads TGCGCCAGCAGCTTGTTCCGTGGACAGGGCGTAGTAAATGAGCAGTTCTTC. Translated: CASSLFRGQGVVNEQFF.

The V and J genes are TRBV7-9 and TRBJ1-5; D is unclear. CDR1 is SEHNR and CDR2 is FQNEAQ in the germline V gene (reference sequence). CDR3 length: 18 residues. Trimming left V 1 base short and J 4 bases short, with 20 bases between. The CDR3 loop reads CASSLERSGGLPNQPQHF. The CDR3 DNA is TGTGCCAGCAGCTTAGAACGATCTGGAGGACTTCCAAATCAGCCCCAGCATTTT.

The chain joins TRBV27 to TRBJ2-3; 9 positions match TRBD2. Germline assignment: CDR1 MNHEY and CDR2 SMNVEV (reference sequence). CDR3 length equals 17 residues. J was trimmed by 4 bases and V by 0 bases; bases with no gene match: 8. CDR3 DNA sequence: TGTGCCAGCAGTTTATCGGCGTCTAGCGGGGCCCCAGATACGCAGTATTTT. Amino acids: CASSLSASSGAPDTQYF.

The V call is TRBV6-5, the J call TRBJ2-7; the match to TRBD1 covers 7 bases. J was trimmed by 0 bases and V by 7 bases; bases with no gene match: 3. CDR3 length: 13 residues. Per the germline V gene, CDR1 is MNHEY and CDR2 is SVGAGI. CDR3 in amino acids: CASTRTGSYEQYF. CDR3 coding DNA: TGTGCCAGCACGAGGACAGGCTCCTACGAGCAGTACTTC.

The chain employs TRBV5-5 and TRBJ1-1; D not certain. Germline CDR1 is SGHKS and CDR2 is YYEKEE (reference sequence). The CDR3 sequence is 13 residues long. The V gene lost 0 bases and the J gene lost 1 base, with 4 bases spanning the gap. The CDR3 DNA follows: TGTGCCAGCAGCTTGGCCGGGAACACTGAAGCTTTCTTT. Translated: CASSLAGNTEAFF.

Only one count was recorded for this clone. CDR3: CASSVTRGINEKLFF. The CDR3 nucleotides read TGTGCCAGCAGTGTCACCAGGGGGATTAATGAAAAACTGTTTTTT. This chain uses TRBV7-8 with TRBJ1-4; 7 bases line up with TRBD1. Unmatched junction bases numbered 8, after V lost 6 bases and J lost 4 bases. The CDR3 is made up of 15 amino acids. CDR1 and CDR2 (germline): SGHVS, FQNEAQ.

The rearrangement joins TRBV5-8 to TRBJ1-5, with 7 bases that match TRBD1. J lost 3 bases, V lost 0 bases, and 3 bases had no gene match. Germline CDR1 reads SGHTS; CDR2 reads YDEGEE. The CDR3 consists of 15 residues. The CDR3 here is CASSLGDSLNQPQHF. CDR3 nucleotide sequence: TGTGCCAGCAGCTTGGGGGACAGCCTCAATCAGCCCCAGCATTTT.

The chain links TRBV27 to TRBJ2-7, with 7 bases aligning to TRBD2. J lost 2 bases, V lost 0 bases, and 4 bases had no gene match. The CDR3 runs 15 residues. Per the germline V gene, CDR1 is MNHEY and CDR2 is SMNVEV (reference sequence). The CDR3 loop reads CASSLSRGGTYEQYF. CDR3 nucleotide sequence: TGTGCCAGCAGTTTATCGAGGGGAGGGACCTACGAGCAGTACTTC.

The CDR3 is CASSLPGQSSYEQYF. CDR3 DNA sequence: TGTGCCAGCAGCTTGCCCGGACAAAGCTCCTACGAGCAGTACTTC. This sequence joins TRBV5-5 and TRBJ2-7; possibly TRBD1 for D (5 bases). The germline V gene has CDR1 SGHKS and CDR2 YYEKEE (reference sequence). V was cut by 1 base and J by 0 bases, with 11 bases left in between. The CDR3 extends over 15 amino acids.

Only one count was recorded for this clone. The gene calls are TRBV4-3 and TRBJ2-1, with TRBD2 matching over 11 bases. The CDR3 sequence is 17 residues long. V was clipped by 0 bases and J by 4 bases; unmatched bases: 5. Looked up from germline, CDR1 is LGHNA and CDR2 is YSLEER. CDR3 region: CASSQDHSGGVYNEQFF. The CDR3 DNA sequence: TGCGCCAGCAGCCAAGATCATAGCGGGGGGGTGTACAATGAGCAGTTCTTC.

This chain connects TRBV5-6 to TRBJ1-1, with TRBD1 as a possible D gene (5 bases). The V end lost 4 bases, the J end lost 11 bases, and 18 bases lay between the germline ends. From germline, CDR1 is SGHDT and CDR2 YYEEEE. The CDR3 length is 13 residues. The CDR3 DNA follows: TGTGCCAGCAGCCCCCGCCAGGGCCTGTGGGCTTTCTTT. Protein product: CASSPRQGLWAFF.

This clone was seen once. The chain recombines TRBV5-6 with TRBJ1-2; 8 nucleotides match TRBD1. Germline trimming cut 3 bases from V and 8 bases from J; bases unmatched to any gene: 6. Germline CDR1 and CDR2: SGHDT and YYEEEE. The CDR3 is made up of 13 amino acids. This chain's CDR3 is CASSWGRGRGYTF. CDR3 DNA sequence: TGTGCCAGCAGCTGGGGCAGGGGGCGAGGCTACACCTTC. The full variable domain, with the rest looked up from reference TRBV5-6 and TRBJ1-2, is DAGVTQSPTHLIKTRGQQVTLRCSPKSGHDTVSWYQQALGQGPQFIFQYYEEEERQRGNFPDRFSGHQFPNYSSELNVNALLLGDSALYLCASSWGRGRGYTFGSGTRLTVV.

This chain uses TRBV19 with TRBJ2-1; 9 bases are a match to TRBD2. Per the germline V gene, CDR1 is LNHDA and CDR2 is SQIVND (reference sequence). This CDR3 contains 14 residues. The V segment lost 6 bases and the J segment 8 bases; nucleotides outside the gene matches: 8. The CDR3, as DNA: TGTGCCAGTAGGCGGGGGGGGTCTGTCGATGAGCAGTTCTTC. Translated, it gives CASRRGGSVDEQFF.

Written as DNA, the CDR3 is TGTGCCAGCTGGGCAGAGGGTAACACTGAAGCTTTCTTT. Its protein product is CASWAEGNTEAFF. This chain connects TRBV18 to TRBJ1-1, with D unresolved. The germline gives CDR1 KGHSH, CDR2 LQKENI. The CDR3 consists of 13 residues. Between the trimmed V and J ends, which lost 7 bases and 2 bases, there was a span of 11 bases.

The chain employs TRBV7-2 and TRBJ2-7; D is perhaps TRBD2 (6 bases). The germline V and J ends were trimmed by 8 bases and 0 bases, with 17 bases remaining between them. CDR1 and CDR2 (germline): SGHTA, FQGNSA. This CDR3 contains 15 residues. The CDR3 DNA reads as TGTGCCAGCCAAAATCTCCCCGGGAGCTCCTACGAGCAGTACTTC. Amino acids: CASQNLPGSSYEQYF.

The genes are TRBV18 and TRBJ1-2; D possibly corresponds to TRBD1 (6 bases). The CDR3 consists of 14 residues. Trimming removed 0 bases at V and 7 bases at J, with 12 bases between. Per the germline V gene, CDR1 is KGHSH and CDR2 is LQKENI. The CDR3 region has the DNA TGTGCCAGCTCACCACCCGCGGGGGCGGGTGGCTACACCTTC. It codes for CASSPPAGAGGYTF. The variable domain in full, completed from reference TRBV18 and TRBJ1-2, reads NAGVMQNPRHLVRRRGQEARLRCSPMKGHSHVYWYRQLPEEGLKFMVYLQKENIIDESGMPKERFSAEFPKEGPSILRIQQVVRGDSAAYFCASSPPAGAGGYTFGSGTRLTVV.

The chain recombines TRBV2 with TRBJ1-5, with 7 bases fitting TRBD1. The germline V gene encodes CDR1 SNHLY and CDR2 FYNNEI. This CDR3 is built from 14 residues. With V trimmed by 5 bases and J by 6 bases, 7 bases remained unmatched. This CDR3 is CASSQQGLAQPQHF. For the CDR3, the DNA is TGTGCCAGCAGTCAACAGGGGCTCGCTCAGCCCCAGCATTTT.